This T cell receptor (beta chain) was obtained from a study of T cells after yellow fever vaccination. This clonotype was observed a few times. The 5'RACE template-switching step produced TCR cDNA and added a universal primer site and UMIs. TCRdb ran MiXCR on the 5' RACE reads and lists one entry per CDR3 protein. Among just under 600,000 distinct CDR3 sequences listed, roughly 13% were seen once. CDR3 length equals 14 residues. Looked up from germline, CDR1 is LGHDT and CDR2 is YNNKEL (reference sequence). V was clipped by 10 bases and J by 4 bases; unmatched bases: 12. The sequenced sample was PBMCs, obtained on the day of the yellow fever booster vaccination. This clonotype was obtained from a young man who received the YFV17D yellow fever vaccine. The V gene is TRBV3-1, the J gene TRBJ2-5; 7 bases are a match to TRBD2. The chain's CDR3 is CATSLPGLLETQYF. The DNA of the CDR3 is TGTGCCACCTCGCTACCGGGACTACTAGAGACCCAGTACTTC.